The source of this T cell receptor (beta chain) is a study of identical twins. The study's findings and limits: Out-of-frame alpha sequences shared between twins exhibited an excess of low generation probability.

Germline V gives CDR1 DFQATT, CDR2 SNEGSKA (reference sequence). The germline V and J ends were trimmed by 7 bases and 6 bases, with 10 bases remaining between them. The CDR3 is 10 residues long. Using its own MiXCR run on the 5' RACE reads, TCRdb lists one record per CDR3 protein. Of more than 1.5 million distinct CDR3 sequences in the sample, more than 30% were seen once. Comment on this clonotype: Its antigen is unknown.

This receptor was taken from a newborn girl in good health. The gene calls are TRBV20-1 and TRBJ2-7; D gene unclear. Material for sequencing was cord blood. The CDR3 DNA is TGCAGTGGTTTTCGTCGCGAGCAGTACTTC. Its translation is CSGFRREQYF.